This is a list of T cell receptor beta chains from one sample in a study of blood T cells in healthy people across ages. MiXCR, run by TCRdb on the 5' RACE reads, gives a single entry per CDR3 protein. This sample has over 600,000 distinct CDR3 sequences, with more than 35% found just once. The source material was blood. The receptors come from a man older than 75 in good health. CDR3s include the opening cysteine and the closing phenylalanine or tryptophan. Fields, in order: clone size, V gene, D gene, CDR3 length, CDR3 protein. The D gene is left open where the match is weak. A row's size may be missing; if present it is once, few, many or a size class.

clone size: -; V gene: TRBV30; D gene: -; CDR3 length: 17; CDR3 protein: CAWSVDYMSGRYNEQFF
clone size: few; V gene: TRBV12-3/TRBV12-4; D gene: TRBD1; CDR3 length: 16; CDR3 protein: CASSPYKTGVHTEAFF
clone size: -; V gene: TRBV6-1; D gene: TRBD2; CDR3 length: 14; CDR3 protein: CASSTGLLSYEQYF
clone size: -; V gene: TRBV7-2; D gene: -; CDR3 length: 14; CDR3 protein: CASRNGFTNEKLFF
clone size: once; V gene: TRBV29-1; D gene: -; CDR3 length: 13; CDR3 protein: CSVDPGGHQPQHF
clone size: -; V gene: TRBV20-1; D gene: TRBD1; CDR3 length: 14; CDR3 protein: CSAQDRVTSYEQYF
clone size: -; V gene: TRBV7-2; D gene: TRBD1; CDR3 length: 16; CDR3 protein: CASTIPGQGGTDTQYF
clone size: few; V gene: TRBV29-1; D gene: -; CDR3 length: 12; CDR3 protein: CSGQGSQDGYTF
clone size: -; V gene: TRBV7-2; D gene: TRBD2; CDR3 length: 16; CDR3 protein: CASSLVGGLVYNEQYF
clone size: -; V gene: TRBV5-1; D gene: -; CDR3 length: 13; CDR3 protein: CASRQLLQETQYF
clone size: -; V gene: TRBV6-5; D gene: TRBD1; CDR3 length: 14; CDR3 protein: CAVDRGWAKNIQYF
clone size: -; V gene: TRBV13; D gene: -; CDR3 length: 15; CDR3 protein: CASSILNRDNYEQYF
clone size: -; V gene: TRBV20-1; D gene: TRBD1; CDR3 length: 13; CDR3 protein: CSASFRGDQPQHF
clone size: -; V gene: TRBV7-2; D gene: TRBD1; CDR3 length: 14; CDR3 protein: CASSTHRGQNEQFF
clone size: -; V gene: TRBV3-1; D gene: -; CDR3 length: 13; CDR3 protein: CASSQDSPRTQYF
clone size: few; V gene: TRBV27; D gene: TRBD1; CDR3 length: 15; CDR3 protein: CASSLIGGPGYEQYF
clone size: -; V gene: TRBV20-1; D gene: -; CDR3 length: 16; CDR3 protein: CSATVERLGNADTQYF
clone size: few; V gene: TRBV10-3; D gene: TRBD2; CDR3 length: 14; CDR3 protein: CAISESATSGSAYF
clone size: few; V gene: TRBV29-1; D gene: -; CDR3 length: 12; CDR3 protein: CSGGTGNEKLFF
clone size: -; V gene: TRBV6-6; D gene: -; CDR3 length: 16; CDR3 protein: CASSYFSRGRVPQQFF
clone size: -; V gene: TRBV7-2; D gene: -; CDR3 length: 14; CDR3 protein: CASSVVVTSYEQYF
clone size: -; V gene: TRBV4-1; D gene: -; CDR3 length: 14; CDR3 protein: CASSHMLGGDTQYF
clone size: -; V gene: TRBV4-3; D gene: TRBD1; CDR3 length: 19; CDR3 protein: CASSQDLLPGQGAGDTQYF
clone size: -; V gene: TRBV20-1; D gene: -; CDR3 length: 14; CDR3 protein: CSALPGETYKEQFF
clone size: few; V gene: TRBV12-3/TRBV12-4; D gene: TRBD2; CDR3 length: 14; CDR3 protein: CASRRTSGAYEQYF
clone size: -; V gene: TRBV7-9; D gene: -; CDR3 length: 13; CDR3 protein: CASSLNGYTEAFF
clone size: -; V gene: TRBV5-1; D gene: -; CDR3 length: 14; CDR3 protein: CASSSGSPAYEQYF
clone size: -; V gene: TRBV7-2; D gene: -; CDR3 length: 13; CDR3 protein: CASSVNAGAEQYF
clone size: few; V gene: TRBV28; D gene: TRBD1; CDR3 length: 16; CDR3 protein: CASSPNRSGGWETQYF
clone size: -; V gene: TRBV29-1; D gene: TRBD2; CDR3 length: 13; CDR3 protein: CSVVRLAGGEQYF
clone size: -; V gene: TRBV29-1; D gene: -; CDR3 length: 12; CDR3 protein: CSVGKTGYEQYF
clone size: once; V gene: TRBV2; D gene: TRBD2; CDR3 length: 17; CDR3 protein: CAGDLGTSAIHKNIQYF
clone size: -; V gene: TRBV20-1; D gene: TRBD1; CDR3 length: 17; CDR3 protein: CSARDIRTGGVGNEQFF
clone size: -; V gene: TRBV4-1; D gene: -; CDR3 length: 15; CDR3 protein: CASSHREGTNQPQHF
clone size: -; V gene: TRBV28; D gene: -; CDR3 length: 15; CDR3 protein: CASSPGPILSNEQFF
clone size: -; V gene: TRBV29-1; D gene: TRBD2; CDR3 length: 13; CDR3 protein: CSGLLAGQETQYF
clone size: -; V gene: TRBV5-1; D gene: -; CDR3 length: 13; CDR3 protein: CASSLEQGNGYTF
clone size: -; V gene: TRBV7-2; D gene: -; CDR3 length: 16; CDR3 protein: CASSQGAPRVGETQYF
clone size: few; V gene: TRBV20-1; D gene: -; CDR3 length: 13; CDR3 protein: CSAHRDLSTEAFF
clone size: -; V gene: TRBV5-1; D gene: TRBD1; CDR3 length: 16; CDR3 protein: CASSERTGVSGNTIYF
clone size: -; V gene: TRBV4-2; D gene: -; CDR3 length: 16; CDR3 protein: CASSQEGGPKGETQYF